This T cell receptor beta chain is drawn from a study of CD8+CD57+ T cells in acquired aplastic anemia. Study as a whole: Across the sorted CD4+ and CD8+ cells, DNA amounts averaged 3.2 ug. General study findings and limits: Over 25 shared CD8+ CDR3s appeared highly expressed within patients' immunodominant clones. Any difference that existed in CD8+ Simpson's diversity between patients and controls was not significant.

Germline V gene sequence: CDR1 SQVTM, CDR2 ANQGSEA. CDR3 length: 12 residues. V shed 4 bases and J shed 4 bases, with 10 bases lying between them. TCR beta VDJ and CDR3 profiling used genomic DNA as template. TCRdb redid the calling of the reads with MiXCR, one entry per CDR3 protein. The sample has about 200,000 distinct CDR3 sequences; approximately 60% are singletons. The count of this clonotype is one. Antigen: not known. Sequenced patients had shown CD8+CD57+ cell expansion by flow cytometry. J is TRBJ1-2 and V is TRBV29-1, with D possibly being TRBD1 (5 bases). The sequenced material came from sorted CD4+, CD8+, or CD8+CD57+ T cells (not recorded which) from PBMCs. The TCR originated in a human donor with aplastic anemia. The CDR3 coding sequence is TGCAGCGTTGGACAGATTGGCTATGGCTACACCTTC. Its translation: CSVGQIGYGYTF.